This TCR beta chain was documented in a study of CXCR3-negative and CXCR3-positive naive CD8 T cells (dated by TCRdb to about 2019). Regarding the research as a whole: About 150 million TRB reads were obtained in total, roughly 1.5 +/- 0.3 million reads per library. Diversity and physicochemical repertoire analyses covered over 10 donors pooled from two independent experiments. Naive subsets from five or six donors and memory cells from 3 donors were included in the TRBV-TRBJ cluster analysis. The research as a whole found: Within the same donor, TRBV-TRBJ usage looked similar between naive CXCR3-negative and CXCR3-positive cells, but memory cells had distinct patterns. Because surface CD5, which is linked to self-reactivity in mice, was comparable between the naive subsets, TCR interaction strength was also inferred from the physicochemical properties of TRB CDR3s. TRB CDR3s from CXCR3-positive naive cells showed higher hydrophobicity (lower Kidera factor 4), lower energy, and higher strength and volume indices than CXCR3-negative naive cells. CXCR3 expression partially decreased after cryopreservation, so most assays used freshly isolated PBMCs. Repertoire diversity was comparably high in both naive subsets but much lower in memory CD8+ T cells.

TCRdb names NextSeq 550 as the instrument used. The Human TCR Profiling Kit (MiLaboratory) was used to prepare UMI-labeled 5' RACE TRB cDNA libraries. The full amount of extracted RNA was used for cDNA synthesis, and the full amount of resulting cDNA was used for PCR amplification. The libraries were made side by side, with each library going through the same number of PCR cycles. On the authors' methods: With a requirement of at least two reads per UMI, MIGEC and MiXCR extracted about 56,000 +/- 9,600 unique UMI-labeled TRB cDNA molecules per library. Each library averaged 40,000 +/- 10,000 functional in-frame TRB CDR3 nucleotide clonotypes without stop codons. After each sample was downsampled to 5000 UMI-labeled TRB molecules, VDJtools was used to calculate diversity metrics such as normalized Shannon-Wiener and Chao1. For the central five CDR3 residues, VDJtools calculated physicochemical properties weighted by clonotype size, namely interaction energy, strength, volume and Kidera factor 4. TCRdb reprocessed the reads, so every CDR3 protein sequence counts as one entry and DNA is not shown. These V and J calls are TCRdb output, not the study's own analysis. The table for this sample records about 84,000 distinct CDR3 sequences. Approximately 0.6% of the sample is taken by the ten largest.

For each CD8+ T cell subset, flow sorting was done in triplicate, and under 350,000 cells per subset went directly into RLT lysis buffer. To exclude memory contaminants, naive CD8+ T cells were stringently defined as CD45RO-CCR7+CD27+CD95-. Standard density gradient centrifugation was used to isolate peripheral blood mononuclear cells from buffy coats. Naive CXCR3-negative and CXCR3-positive CD8+ T cells were flow-sorted on a FACSAria III. Total RNA was extracted from sorted cells using an RNeasy Mini Kit. From the cysteine up to the phenylalanine, the CDR3 has a length of 13 residues. DNA is not on record. CDR1 and CDR2 were assigned from the germline V gene as SGHVS and FNYEAQ. With regard to this clonotype: Its binding antigen is unknown.

The receptor was derived from a human donor in good health. Some clones in this sample may be carry-over from other donors' samples. This chain is built from TRBV7-6 and TRBJ2-7; TCRdb names TRBD1, which stays unverified in the absence of DNA. The sequenced sample consisted of naive CXCR3+ CD8+ T cells from blood. What the cell subset or site label conveys for this sample: CD45RO-CCR7+CD27+CD95- naive CD8+ T cells expressing CXCR3 (TNR3+). The CDR3 in this case is CATNQGAGDEQYF.